This T cell receptor beta chain is drawn from a study of shared clonotypes between healthy human individuals. Whole-study results and caveats: The generation probabilities recorded for non-shared clonotypes fell below those of clonotypes shared by all four donors.

The CDR3 totals 13 residues. The ends were cut back, 5 bases at V and 1 base at J, with 6 bases in the middle. CDR1 SGHTA and CDR2 FQGNSA come from the germline V gene. The authors split each subset's genomic DNA evenly across several immunoSEQ plates. This table comes from immunoSEQ multiplex PCR, and its TCRdb copy is limited to in-frame clones, with some not included. The data contain 980,000 or so clones, 60% to 85% of them seen just once; the ten biggest clones take up about 1.5%. Concerning this clone: Its antigen is currently unknown. This sample also contains other DNA sequences that code for the same CDR3.

Input material: memory CD4+ T cells sorted from blood. Subset noted: CD45RA-negative fraction. The chain employs TRBV7-2 and TRBJ1-5; D is possibly TRBD1 (5 bases). The receptor's source is a man aged 18 to 29 in good health. CDR3 bases: TGTGCCAGCAGCCGACAGAGCAATCAGCCCCAGCATTTT. Protein sequence: CASSRQSNQPQHF. Combining the CDR3 with reference TRBV7-2 and TRBJ1-5 gives the whole variable domain GAGVSQSPSNKVTEKGKDVELRCDPISGHTALYWYRQSLGQGLEFLIYFQGNSAPDKSGLPSDRFSAERTGGSVSTLTIQRTQQEDSAVYLCASSRQSNQPQHFGDGTRLSIL.